This T cell receptor beta chain emerged from a study of graft-versus-host responses after intestinal transplantation. Whole-study context: Each patient got anti-thymocyte globulin induction, then tacrolimus and steroids for two to four years.

Method: immunoSEQ multiplex PCR; TCRdb's copy keeps in-frame clones and lacks some. The table shows over a thousand clones, with roughly 75% occurring only once. V lost 4 bases and J lost 4, with 5 bases in between. Germline V gene sequence: CDR1 SQVTM, CDR2 ANQGSEA. The length of the CDR3 is 11 residues. Study-level results: GvH clonotypes were identified within recipient marrow, with a subset emerging first in ileum or blood. Declining HvG levels early post-transplant were linked to peak circulating GvH clone levels. Some patients had graft-donor T cell macrochimerism. In their allografts, the ratios of graft-versus-host to host-versus-graft T cell clones were high.

Both intraepithelial and lamina propria lymphocytes were released by processing graft tissue. A note on this clone: Antigen specificity is unknown.

This sample comprised ileum tissue, obtained 7 days after intestinal transplantation. The TCR sequence derives from a human patient who received an intestinal transplant, so some T cells may come from the graft donor. The V gene is TRBV29-1, the J gene TRBJ2-1; D not certain. CDR3 bases: TGCAGCGTTGTGGGGTACAATGAGCAGTTCTTC. Translation: CSVVGYNEQFF.